Sequencing of this TCR beta chain was carried out in a study of T cells expressing NK-cell markers. In germline, CDR1 is SNHLY, CDR2 FYNNEI. This CDR3 is 15 amino acids long. From the 5' RACE reads, TCRdb lists one entry per CDR3 protein and no DNA. The repertoire table contains a few hundred thousand distinct CDR3 sequences. Its frequency marks this clonotype as medium-sized. The receptor's source is a man aged 18 to 69 in good health. The chain combines TRBV2 with TRBJ1-4. Sample: blood T cells: a sorted CD56 or NKG2C T cell subset, CD4+ or CD8+ T cells, or bulk PBMC T cells (not recorded which). The CDR3 protein is CASRSGGGPGEKLFF. Full variable domain (missing parts from reference TRBV2 and TRBJ1-4): EPEVTQTPSHQVTQMGQEVILRCVPISNHLYFYWYRQILGQKVEFLVSFYNNEISEKSEIFDDQFSVERPDGSNFTLKIRSTKLEDSAMYFCASRSGGGPGEKLFFGSGTQLSVL.